One sample yielded the 4 T cell receptor beta chains listed below, sequenced in a study of cytomegalovirus exposure and HLA in healthy donors. PCR used 60 Vbeta primers and 13 Jbeta primers. TCRdb's table, derived via immunoSEQ multiplex PCR, lists solely in-frame clones and lacks some. The sample has under 150,000 clones, 79% seen once. Material: PBMCs. The receptor source for this set is a man aged 18-30 years in good health and CMV-seronegative.

This clone showed up just once. This rearrangement joins TRBV9 to TRBJ1-2; D is possibly TRBD1 (5 bases). The CDR3 spans 17 residues. V was cut by 4 bases and J by 4 bases, with 23 bases left in between. CDR1 SGDLS and CDR2 YYNGEE come from the germline V gene. CDR3 sequence: CASSTGPVTALPYGYTF. In DNA form, the CDR3 reads TGTGCCAGCAGCACCGGACCTGTGACAGCCCTTCCCTATGGCTACACCTTC. The full variable domain, completed using reference TRBV9 and TRBJ1-2, is DSGVTQTPKHLITATGQRVTLRCSPRSGDLSVYWYQQSLDQGLQFLIQYYNGEERAKGNILERFSAQQFPDLHSELNLSSLELGDSALYFCASSTGPVTALPYGYTFGSGTRLTVV.

The gene calls are TRBV7-2 and TRBJ2-2; D is possibly TRBD2 (5 bases). The CDR3 runs to 13 residues. Germline V gives CDR1 SGHTA, CDR2 FQGNSA. With 2 bases removed from V and 5 bases from J, the gap between germline ends came to 6 bases. CDR3 loop: CASSLRGTGELFF. CDR3 nucleotide sequence: TGTGCCAGCAGCTTACGCGGGACCGGGGAGCTGTTTTTT.

The chain employs TRBV4-1 and TRBJ1-2; no firm D call. Trimming stripped 1 base from V and 7 bases from J, with 13 bases between. Germline assignment: CDR1 MGHRA and CDR2 YSYEKL. The CDR3 consists of 14 residues. CDR3 DNA: TGCGCCAGCAGCCAAGTCTTAGGAGATCGTGGCTACACCTTC. Its translation is CASSQVLGDRGYTF.

The chain joins TRBV6-5 to TRBJ2-7; 7 bases map to TRBD2. The CDR3 has 13 amino acids. The junction had 8 bases not matched to a gene; V was cut back by 5 bases and J by 7 bases. Germline CDR1 is MNHEY and CDR2 is SVGAGI. The CDR3 sequence is CASSGGEVEEQYF. The CDR3 nucleotides read TGTGCCAGCAGTGGGGGGGAGGTTGAGGAGCAGTACTTC.